The 8 T cell receptor beta chains below all came from one sample that was sequenced in a study of shared clonotypes between healthy human individuals. Using immunoSEQ multiplex PCR, the repertoire was profiled, and TCRdb retains in-frame clones only, with some absent. The profile shows some 2 million clones, over 85% of them singletons. Sequenced sample: naive CD4+ T cells sorted from blood. Noted subset: CD45RA+ positively selected. These receptors were collected from a man aged 18-30 years in good health.

The chain joins TRBV2 to TRBJ2-5, with D unresolved. The CDR3 sequence is 10 residues long. The germline CDR1 and CDR2 sequences are SNHLY and FYNNEI. V shed 5 bases and J shed 5 bases, with 3 bases lying between them. The CDR3 protein is CASSPETQYF. The CDR3 DNA reads as TGTGCCAGCAGTCCGGAGACCCAGTACTTC. The whole variable domain, remainder taken from reference TRBV2 and TRBJ2-5, is EPEVTQTPSHQVTQMGQEVILRCVPISNHLYFYWYRQILGQKVEFLVSFYNNEISEKSEIFDDQFSVERPDGSNFTLKIRSTKLEDSAMYFCASSPETQYFGPGTRLLVL.

This clone has only one observation. At the DNA level, this CDR3 is encoded by other sequences in the same sample as well. The gene calls are TRBV6-1 and TRBJ2-7; weak D call: TRBD1 (5 bases). The CDR3 is 12 residues long. V shed 4 bases and J shed 4 bases, with 8 bases lying between them. Germline V gene data show CDR1 as MNHNS and CDR2 as SASEGT. DNA for the CDR3: TGTGCCAGCAGTGGGACATTTTACGAGCAGTACTTC. It is translated as CASSGTFYEQYF.

This clone has a single count. The genes are TRBV2 and TRBJ2-7; TRBD1 aligns across 7 bases. Germline V gene data show CDR1 as SNHLY and CDR2 as FYNNEI. This CDR3 has 15 amino acids. V trimming: 5 bases; J trimming: 3 bases; junction bases outside the gene matches: 10. CDR3 in DNA: TGTGCCAGCAGTAAAGGGGGACAGATCCTCTACGAGCAGTACTTC. Its protein product is CASSKGGQILYEQYF.

This chain connects TRBV30 to TRBJ2-7; weak D call: TRBD1 (5 bases). Trimming left V 4 bases short and J 6 bases short, with 16 bases between. Looked up from germline, CDR1 is GTSNPN and CDR2 is SVGIG (reference sequence). CDR3 size: 13 residues. The CDR3, as DNA: TGTGCCTGGACTATAATTGGGCAGGGCGAGCAGTACTTC. Translation gives CAWTIIGQGEQYF.

This chain joins TRBV10-3 and TRBJ2-5; D gene ambiguous. The CDR3 totals 12 residues. Germline V gene lookup returns CDR1 ENHRY and CDR2 SYGVKD. Trimming removed 8 bases at V and 2 bases at J, with 9 bases between. CDR3 nucleotide sequence: TGTGCCATCGCAGACTCACAAGAGACCCAGTACTTC. It yields the protein CAIADSQETQYF.

This clone was counted a single time. The chain combines TRBV6-1 with TRBJ2-2; no reliable D call. Trimming shortened V by 8 bases and J by 6 bases, and 16 bases separated the two germline ends. CDR1 is MNHNS, CDR2 SASEGT, per germline. This CDR3 has 14 amino acids. CDR3 in DNA: TGTGCCAGCCCTTCCCTGGGAACTTCCGGGGAGCTGTTTTTT. Translating it yields CASPSLGTSGELFF.

This chain joins TRBV11-2 and TRBJ1-1; D gene uncertain. CDR1 and CDR2 from the germline V gene are SGHAT and FQNNGV. There are 14 residues in the CDR3. V was cut by 4 bases and J by 8 bases, with 17 bases left in between. The CDR3 sequence is CASSSGRTWGEAFF. CDR3 nucleotide sequence: TGTGCCAGCAGCTCCGGACGTACCTGGGGAGAAGCTTTCTTT. The variable domain in full, with the rest retrieved from reference TRBV11-2 and TRBJ1-1, is EAGVAQSPRYKIIEKRQSVAFWCNPISGHATLYWYQQILGQGPKLLIQFQNNGVVDDSQLPKDRFSAERLKGVDSTLKIQPAKLEDSAVYLCASSSGRTWGEAFFGQGTRLTVV.

The J gene is TRBJ1-1, the V gene TRBV5-4; no clear D gene. Germline V gene data show CDR1 as SGHNT and CDR2 as YYREEE (reference sequence). Between the trimmed V and J ends, which lost 0 bases and 6 bases, there was a span of 15 bases. The CDR3 length is 15 residues. The CDR3 DNA reads as TGTGCCAGCAGCTTGGCGGCGCAAGGGAGCGCTGAAGCTTTCTTT. Protein: CASSLAAQGSAEAFF.